The 2 T cell receptor beta chains below all came from one sample that was sequenced in a study of blood T cell repertoires in COVID-19. Sequencing used immunoSEQ multiplex PCR; TCRdb keeps in-frame clones, though not all of them. The table has around 300,000 clones, over 75% seen once. Source material: peripheral blood. These receptors originate from a woman in her 70s with acute or convalescent COVID-19.

J is TRBJ1-1 and V is TRBV5-1; tentatively, D is TRBD1 (6 bases). V lost 1 base and J lost 5, with 15 bases in between. Per germline, CDR1 SGHRS and CDR2 YFSETQ. The CDR3 has 15 amino acids. The DNA for the CDR3 is TGCGCCAGCAGCTTGACGCCAGGGGTTGGAACTGAAGCTTTCTTT. Its protein product is CASSLTPGVGTEAFF. Based on the CDR3 plus reference TRBV5-1 and TRBJ1-1, the full variable domain is KAGVTQTPRYLIKTRGQQVTLSCSPISGHRSVSWYQQTPGQGLQFLFEYFSETQRNKGNFPGRFSGRQFSNSRSEMNVSTLELGDSALYLCASSLTPGVGTEAFFGQGTRLTVV.

The chain links TRBV7-2 to TRBJ1-5; D not resolved. The CDR3 is 16 residues long. Germline V lookup: CDR1 SGHTA, CDR2 FQGNSA. The ends were cut back, 4 bases at V and 1 base at J, with 14 bases in the middle. The CDR3 DNA reads as TGTGCCAGCAGCTCACCGGCAGGTGGGAGCAATCAGCCCCAGCATTTT. This translates into CASSSPAGGSNQPQHF.